Only a few counts were recorded for the clone carrying this T cell receptor beta chain. This entry comes from a study of blood T cell repertoires in COVID-19. Study information: Some COVID-19 samples were acute and others convalescent; all came from the United States, Italy and Spain. The analysed material was cDNA or gDNA that came from T cells, B-cell-depleted T cells, or PBMCs.

This CDR3 contains 13 residues. CDR1 and CDR2 from the germline V gene are KGHSH and LQKENI. V gave up 1 base and J gave up 12 bases, with 10 bases separating them. Profiled with immunoSEQ multiplex PCR; TCRdb holds only in-frame clones, not every one. The data hold around 270,000 clones, with 88% observed a single time. The sample comprised peripheral blood. J is TRBJ1-6 and V is TRBV18; D gene unclear. This TCR came from a man in his sixties who had recovered from COVID-19. The DNA for the CDR3 is TGTGCCAGCTCACCACAGGCAGACTTACCCCTCCACTTT. Amino acid sequence: CASSPQADLPLHF.